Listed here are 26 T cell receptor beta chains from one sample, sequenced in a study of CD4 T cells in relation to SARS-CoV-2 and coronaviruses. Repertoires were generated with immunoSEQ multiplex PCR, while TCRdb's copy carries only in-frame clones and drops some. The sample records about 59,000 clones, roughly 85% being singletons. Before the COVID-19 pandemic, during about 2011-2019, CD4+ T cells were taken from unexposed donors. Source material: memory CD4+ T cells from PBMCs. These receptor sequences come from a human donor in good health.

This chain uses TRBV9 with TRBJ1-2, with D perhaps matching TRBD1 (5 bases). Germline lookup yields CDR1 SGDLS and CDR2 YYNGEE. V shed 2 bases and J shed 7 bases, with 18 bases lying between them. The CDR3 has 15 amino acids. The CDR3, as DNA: TGTGCCAGCAGCGTCACTACAGGCGAGCTGGGTGGCTACACCTTC. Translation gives CASSVTTGELGGYTF.

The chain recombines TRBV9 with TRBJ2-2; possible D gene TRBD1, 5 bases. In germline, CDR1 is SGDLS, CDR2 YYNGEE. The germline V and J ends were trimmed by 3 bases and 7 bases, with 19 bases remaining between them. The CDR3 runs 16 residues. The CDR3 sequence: CASSGVRTGAGGELFF. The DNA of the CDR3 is TGTGCCAGCAGCGGAGTAAGAACAGGAGCAGGCGGGGAGCTGTTTTTT.

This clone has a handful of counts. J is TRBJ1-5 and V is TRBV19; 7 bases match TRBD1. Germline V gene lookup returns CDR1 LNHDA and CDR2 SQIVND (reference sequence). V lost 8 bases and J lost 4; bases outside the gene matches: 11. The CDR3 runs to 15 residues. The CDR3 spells CASLGGTAANQPQHF. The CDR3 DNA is TGTGCCAGTCTCGGCGGGACAGCAGCAAATCAGCCCCAGCATTTT. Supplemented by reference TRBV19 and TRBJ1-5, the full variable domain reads DGGITQSPKYLFRKEGQNVTLSCEQNLNHDAMYWYRQDPGQGLRLIYYSQIVNDFQKGDIAEGYSVSREKKESFPLTVTSAQKNPTAFYLCASLGGTAANQPQHFGDGTRLSIL.

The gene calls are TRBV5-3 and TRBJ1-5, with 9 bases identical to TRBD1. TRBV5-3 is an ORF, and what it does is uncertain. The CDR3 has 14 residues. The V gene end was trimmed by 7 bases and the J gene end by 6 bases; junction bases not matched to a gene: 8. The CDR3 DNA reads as TGTGCCAGACCTACAGGGGGCGCAGGTCAGCCCCAGCATTTT. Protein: CARPTGGAGQPQHF.

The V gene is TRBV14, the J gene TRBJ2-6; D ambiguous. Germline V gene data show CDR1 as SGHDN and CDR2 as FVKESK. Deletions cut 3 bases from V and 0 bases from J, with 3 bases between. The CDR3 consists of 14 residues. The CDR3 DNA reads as TGTGCCAGCAGCCACGGCTCTGGGGCCAACGTCCTGACTTTC. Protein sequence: CASSHGSGANVLTF.

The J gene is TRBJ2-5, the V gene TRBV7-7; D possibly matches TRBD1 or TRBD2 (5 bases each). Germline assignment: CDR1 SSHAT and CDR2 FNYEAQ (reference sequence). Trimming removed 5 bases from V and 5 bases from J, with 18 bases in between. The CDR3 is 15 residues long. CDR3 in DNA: TGTGCCAGCAGCCTCGCCGGGGCAAAGGGGGAGACCCAGTACTTC. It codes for CASSLAGAKGETQYF.

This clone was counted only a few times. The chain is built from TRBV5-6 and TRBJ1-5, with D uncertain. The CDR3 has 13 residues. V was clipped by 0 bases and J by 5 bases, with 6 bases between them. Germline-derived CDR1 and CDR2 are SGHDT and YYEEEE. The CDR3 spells CASSLAGDQPQHF. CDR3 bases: TGTGCCAGCAGCTTGGCCGGCGATCAGCCCCAGCATTTT.

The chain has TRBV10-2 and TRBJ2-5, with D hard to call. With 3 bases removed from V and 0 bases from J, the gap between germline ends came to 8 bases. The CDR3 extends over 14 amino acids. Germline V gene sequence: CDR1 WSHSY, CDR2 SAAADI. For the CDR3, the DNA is TGCGCCAGCAGTGATGGCAGAGACCAAGAGACCCAGTACTTC. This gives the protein CASSDGRDQETQYF.

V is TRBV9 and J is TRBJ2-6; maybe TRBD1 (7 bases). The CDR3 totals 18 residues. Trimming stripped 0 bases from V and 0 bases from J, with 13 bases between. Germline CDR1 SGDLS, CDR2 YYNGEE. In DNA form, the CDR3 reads TGTGCCAGCAGCGTAGGCGCAGGGGGGAGCTCTGGGGCCAACGTCCTGACTTTC. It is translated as CASSVGAGGSSGANVLTF.

CDR3 in DNA: TGTGCCTGGAGTAGCGGGGGATACTACGAGCAGTACTTC. Protein sequence: CAWSSGGYYEQYF. This chain joins TRBV30 and TRBJ2-7; 8 positions agree with TRBD2. V gave up 2 bases and J gave up 3 bases; unmatched junction bases: 3. This CDR3 is built from 13 residues. The germline gives CDR1 GTSNPN, CDR2 SVGIG (reference sequence).

CDR3 nucleotides: TGTGCCAGTAGTACCAGTACCGGGGAGCTGTTTTTT. The encoded protein is CASSTSTGELFF. V is TRBV19 and J is TRBJ2-2; the D is unclear. The CDR3 contains 12 residues. Germline assignment: CDR1 LNHDA and CDR2 SQIVND (reference sequence). Trimming shortened V by 4 bases and J by 5 bases, and 5 bases separated the two germline ends. The whole variable domain, filled in from reference TRBV19 and TRBJ2-2, reads DGGITQSPKYLFRKEGQNVTLSCEQNLNHDAMYWYRQDPGQGLRLIYYSQIVNDFQKGDIAEGYSVSREKKESFPLTVTSAQKNPTAFYLCASSTSTGELFFGEGSRLTVL.

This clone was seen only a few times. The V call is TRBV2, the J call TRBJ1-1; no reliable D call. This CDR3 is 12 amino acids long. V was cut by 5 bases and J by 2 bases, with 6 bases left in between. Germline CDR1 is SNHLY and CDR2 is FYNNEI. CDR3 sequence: CASSLINTEAFF. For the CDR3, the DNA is TGTGCCAGCAGTCTCATTAACACTGAAGCTTTCTTT.

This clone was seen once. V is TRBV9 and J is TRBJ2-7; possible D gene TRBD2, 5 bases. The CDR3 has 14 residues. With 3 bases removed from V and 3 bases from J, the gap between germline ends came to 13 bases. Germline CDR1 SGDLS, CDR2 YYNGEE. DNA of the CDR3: TGTGCCAGCAGCGAGGGAGAGGGCCTCTACGAGCAGTACTTC. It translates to CASSEGEGLYEQYF.

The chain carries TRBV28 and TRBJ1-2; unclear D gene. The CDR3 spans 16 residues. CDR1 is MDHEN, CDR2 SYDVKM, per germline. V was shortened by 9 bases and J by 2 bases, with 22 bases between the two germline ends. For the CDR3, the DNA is TGTGCCAGGAGGGCGAATCGGACGGAGGTAAACTATGGCTACACCTTC. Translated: CARRANRTEVNYGYTF.

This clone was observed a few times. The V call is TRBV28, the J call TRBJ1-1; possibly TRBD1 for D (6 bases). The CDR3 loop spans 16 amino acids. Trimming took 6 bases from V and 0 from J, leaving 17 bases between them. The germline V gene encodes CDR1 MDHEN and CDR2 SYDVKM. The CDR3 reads CASSHRQGILNTEAFF. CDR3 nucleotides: TGTGCCAGCAGCCACCGCCAGGGGATCCTGAACACTGAAGCTTTCTTT. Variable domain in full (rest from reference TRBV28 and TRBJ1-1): DVKVTQSSRYLVKRTGEKVFLECVQDMDHENMFWYRQDPGLGLRLIYFSYDVKMKEKGDIPEGYSVSREKKERFSLILESASTNQTSMYLCASSHRQGILNTEAFFGQGTRLTVV.

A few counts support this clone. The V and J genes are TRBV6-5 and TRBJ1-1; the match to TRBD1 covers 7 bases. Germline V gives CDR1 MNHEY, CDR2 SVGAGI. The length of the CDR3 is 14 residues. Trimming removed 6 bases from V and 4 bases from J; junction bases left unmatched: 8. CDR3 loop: CASSPKGASTEAFF. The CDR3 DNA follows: TGTGCCAGCAGCCCCAAGGGGGCGAGCACTGAAGCTTTCTTT.

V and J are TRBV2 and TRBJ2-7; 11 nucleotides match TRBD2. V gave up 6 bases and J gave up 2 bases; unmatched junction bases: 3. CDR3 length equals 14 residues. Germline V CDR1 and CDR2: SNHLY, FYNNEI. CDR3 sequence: CASRLAGVAYEQYF. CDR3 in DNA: TGTGCCAGCAGACTAGCGGGAGTTGCCTACGAGCAGTACTTC.

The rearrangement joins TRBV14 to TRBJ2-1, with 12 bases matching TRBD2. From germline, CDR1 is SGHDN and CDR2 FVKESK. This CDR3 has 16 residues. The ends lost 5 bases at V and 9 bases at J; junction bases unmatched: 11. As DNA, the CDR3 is TGTGCCAGCAGCGCCCAACTAGCGGGAGGCAGGGTTGAGCAGTTCTTC. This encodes CASSAQLAGGRVEQFF.

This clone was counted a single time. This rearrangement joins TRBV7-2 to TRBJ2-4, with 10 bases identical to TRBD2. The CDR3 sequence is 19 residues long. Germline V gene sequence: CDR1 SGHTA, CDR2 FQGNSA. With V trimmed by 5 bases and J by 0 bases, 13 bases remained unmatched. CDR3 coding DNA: TGTGCCAGCAGCCGGGACTTTGGACTAGCGGATCTAGCCAAAAACATTCAGTACTTC. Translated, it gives CASSRDFGLADLAKNIQYF.

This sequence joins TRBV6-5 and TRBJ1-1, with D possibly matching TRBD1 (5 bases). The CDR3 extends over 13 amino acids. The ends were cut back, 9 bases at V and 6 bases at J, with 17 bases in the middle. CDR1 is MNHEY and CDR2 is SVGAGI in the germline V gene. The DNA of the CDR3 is TGTGCCAGTGGGGGGGTGGGGTGGCCTGAAGCTTTCTTT. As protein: CASGGVGWPEAFF.

The CDR3 DNA follows: TGTGCCAGCAGCCCAGGCGGTGTGGGCGGGAGAAGGGGCCGGGATACGCAGTATTTT. Translating it yields CASSPGGVGGRRGRDTQYF. This rearrangement joins TRBV7-2 to TRBJ2-3, with 7 bases lining up with TRBD2. J was trimmed by 6 bases and V by 5 bases; bases with no gene match: 23. In germline, CDR1 is SGHTA, CDR2 FQGNSA. CDR3 size: 19 residues.

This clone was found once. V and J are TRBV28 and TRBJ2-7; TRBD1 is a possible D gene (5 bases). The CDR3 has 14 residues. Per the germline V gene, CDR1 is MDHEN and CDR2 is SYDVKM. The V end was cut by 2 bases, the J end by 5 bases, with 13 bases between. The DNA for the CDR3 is TGTGCCAGCAGTTTAGTACAGGAAGTCCACGAGCAGTACTTC. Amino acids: CASSLVQEVHEQYF.

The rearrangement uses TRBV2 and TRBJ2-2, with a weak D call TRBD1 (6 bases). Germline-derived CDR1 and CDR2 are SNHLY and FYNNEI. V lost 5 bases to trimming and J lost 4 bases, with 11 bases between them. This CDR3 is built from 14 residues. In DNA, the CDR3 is TGTGCCAGCAGTCGGACAGCCACCACCGGGGAGCTGTTTTTT. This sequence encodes CASSRTATTGELFF.

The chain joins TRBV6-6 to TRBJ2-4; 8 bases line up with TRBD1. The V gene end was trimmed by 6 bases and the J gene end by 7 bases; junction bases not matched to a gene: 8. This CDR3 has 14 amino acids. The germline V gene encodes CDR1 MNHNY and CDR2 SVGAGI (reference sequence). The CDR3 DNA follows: TGTGCCAGCAGAAAGGACAGGGAATCGAACATTCAGTACTTC. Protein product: CASRKDRESNIQYF.

CDR3 DNA: TGTGCCAGCAGTTGGGGACTAGGCTACGAGCAGTACTTC. Translating it yields CASSWGLGYEQYF. The chain combines TRBV27 with TRBJ2-7, with 8 bases that match TRBD2. With 4 bases clipped from V and 3 bases from J, the junction kept 2 bases outside the gene matches. This CDR3 spans 13 amino acids. CDR1 MNHEY and CDR2 SMNVEV come from the germline V gene (reference sequence).

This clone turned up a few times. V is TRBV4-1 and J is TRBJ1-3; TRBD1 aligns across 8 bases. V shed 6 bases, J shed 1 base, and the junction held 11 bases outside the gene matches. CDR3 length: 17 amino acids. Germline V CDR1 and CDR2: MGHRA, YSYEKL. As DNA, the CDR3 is TGCGCCAGCAGTCGACAGGGGATAGTATTATCTGGAAACACCATATATTTT. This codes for CASSRQGIVLSGNTIYF.